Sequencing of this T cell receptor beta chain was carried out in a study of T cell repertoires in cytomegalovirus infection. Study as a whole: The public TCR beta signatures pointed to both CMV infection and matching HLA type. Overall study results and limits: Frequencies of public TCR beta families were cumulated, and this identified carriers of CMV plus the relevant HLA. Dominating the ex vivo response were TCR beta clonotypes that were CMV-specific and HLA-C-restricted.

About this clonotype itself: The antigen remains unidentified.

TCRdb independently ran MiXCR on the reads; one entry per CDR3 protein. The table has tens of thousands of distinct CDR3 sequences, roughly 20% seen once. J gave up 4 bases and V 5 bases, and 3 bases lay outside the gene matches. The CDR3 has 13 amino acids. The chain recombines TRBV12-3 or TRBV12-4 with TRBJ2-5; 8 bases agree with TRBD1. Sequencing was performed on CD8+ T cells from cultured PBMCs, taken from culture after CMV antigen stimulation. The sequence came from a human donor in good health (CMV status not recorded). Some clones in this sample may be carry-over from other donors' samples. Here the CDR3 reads CASSPTGAETQYF. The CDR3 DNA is TGTGCCAGCAGTCCGACAGGGGCAGAGACCCAGTACTTC.